This T cell receptor beta chain was identified in a study of post-analysis software for immune sequencing data. Study conclusions and caveats: Four or five TRBV segments (TRBV5-6, TRBV5-1 and TRBV20-1 among them) occurred more frequently in patients than in controls.

Germline V gene sequence: CDR1 DFQATT, CDR2 SNEGSKA (reference sequence). The CDR3 has 13 residues. This clonotype came up a few times. Its antigen remains unknown. Every TCR beta cDNA library bore unique molecular identifiers. T cells numbering roughly 1 to 10 million gave rise to around 500,000 cDNA molecules. MiXCR, run by TCRdb on the PCR reads, gives a single entry per CDR3 protein. The profile shows about 540,000 distinct CDR3 sequences, around a third of them singletons. The rearrangement uses TRBV20-1 and TRBJ2-7, with TRBD1 identical over 7 bases. The J call is uncertain, as TRBJ2-5 better fits the DNA end. Sequencing was done on a sample of blood. This TCR came from a girl aged 2 to 17 with multiple sclerosis. For the CDR3, the DNA is TGCAGTGCTACTTTGACAGGGACAGAGACCCAGTACTTC. It specifies CSATLTGTETQYF.